A single sample is the source of the 29 T cell receptor beta chains below, sequenced in a study of cytomegalovirus exposure and HLA in healthy donors. PCR primers comprised 60 Vbeta and 13 Jbeta primers. Produced via immunoSEQ multiplex PCR; TCRdb's table is partial and in-frame only. The specimen's table records about 130,000 clones. The sample comprised PBMCs. Source of these receptors: a woman aged 40 to 50 in good health and CMV-seropositive.

The J gene is TRBJ2-5, the V gene TRBV29-1, with 8 bases identical to TRBD1. Germline V gene sequence: CDR1 SQVTM, CDR2 ANQGSEA. The CDR3 totals 14 residues. The V gene end was trimmed by 4 bases and the J gene end by 3 bases; junction bases not matched to a gene: 7. CDR3 residues: CSVGVTGVEETQYF. The CDR3 DNA follows: TGCAGCGTTGGGGTGACAGGGGTAGAAGAGACCCAGTACTTC.

The chain couples TRBV6-4 to TRBJ2-7, with 7 nucleotides matching TRBD2. Unmatched junction bases numbered 4, after V lost 8 bases and J lost 3 bases. Germline V gene lookup returns CDR1 MRHNA and CDR2 SNTAGT. The CDR3 loop spans 12 amino acids. The CDR3 coding sequence is TGTGCCAGCGAAGCGGGAATCTACGAGCAGTACTTC. It translates to CASEAGIYEQYF.

V is TRBV7-4 and J is TRBJ2-1, with D tentatively TRBD2 (6 bases). V shed 5 bases and J shed 5 bases, with 22 bases lying between them. The CDR3 totals 17 residues. Germline lookup yields CDR1 SGHVT and CDR2 SQSDAQ. The CDR3 reads CASSGVVLRLEDNEQFF. Written as DNA, the CDR3 is TGTGCCAGCAGCGGGGTAGTGCTGAGACTAGAAGACAATGAGCAGTTCTTC.

The chain has TRBV28 and TRBJ1-1; D might be TRBD1 (6 bases). Germline CDR1 MDHEN, CDR2 SYDVKM. The V and J ends lost 5 bases and 5 bases respectively, with 12 bases between them. This CDR3 comprises 13 residues. The CDR3 sequence: CASSITGTTEAFF. The CDR3 DNA sequence: TGTGCCAGCAGTATTACAGGGACAACTGAAGCTTTCTTT.

J is TRBJ2-1 and V is TRBV7-9, with a possible D match to TRBD2 (6 bases). The CDR3 contains 15 residues. Germline CDR1 reads SEHNR; CDR2 reads FQNEAQ (reference sequence). V lost 3 bases, J lost 7 bases, and 16 bases lay in between. CDR3 region: CASSFPGLGRNEQFF. The CDR3 DNA sequence: TGTGCCAGCAGCTTCCCGGGACTTGGGAGGAATGAGCAGTTCTTC.

The chain is built from TRBV7-7 and TRBJ2-3; no clear D. The CDR3 consists of 15 residues. Germline-derived CDR1 and CDR2 are SSHAT and FNYEAQ (reference sequence). Trimming cost V 3 bases and J 3 bases, with 13 bases left between them. CDR3 in amino acids: CASSFGVGETDTQYF. In DNA, the CDR3 is TGTGCCAGCAGCTTTGGAGTTGGCGAAACAGATACGCAGTATTTT.

The chain is built from TRBV19 and TRBJ2-7; 9 positions agree with TRBD2. The CDR3 extends over 14 amino acids. V lost 4 bases, J lost 0 bases, and 1 base stayed unmatched. Looked up from germline, CDR1 is LNHDA and CDR2 is SQIVND (reference sequence). The CDR3 spells CASSSGRVSYEQYF. The DNA of the CDR3 is TGTGCCAGTAGTAGCGGGAGGGTCTCCTACGAGCAGTACTTC.

The chain uses TRBV15 and TRBJ2-1; 16 nucleotides agree with TRBD2. Germline trimming cut 5 bases from V and 5 bases from J; bases unmatched to any gene: 6. Germline CDR1 is LNHNV and CDR2 is YYDKDF (reference sequence). CDR3 length: 17 amino acids. This CDR3 reads CATSSGLAGGPDNEQFF. The CDR3 coding sequence is TGTGCCACCAGCTCGGGACTAGCGGGAGGGCCCGACAATGAGCAGTTCTTC.

V and J are TRBV27 and TRBJ2-5, with 9 bases that match TRBD2. The J call may be faulty, since TRBJ2-7 better matches the DNA end. The germline V gene encodes CDR1 MNHEY and CDR2 SMNVEV (reference sequence). This CDR3 is built from 15 residues. DNA for the CDR3: TGTGCCAGCAGTTCAAGACTAGCGGAGCTCGACGAGCAGTACTTC. As protein: CASSSRLAELDEQYF.

This chain uses TRBV5-1 with TRBJ1-5; 9 positions match TRBD1. Germline loops: CDR1 SGHRS, CDR2 YFSETQ. The length of the CDR3 is 15 residues. J lost 3 bases, V lost 0 bases, and 1 base had no gene match. The CDR3 nucleotides read TGCGCCAGCAGCTTGGGGACAGGGGCCAATCAGCCCCAGCATTTT. Its protein is CASSLGTGANQPQHF.

The genes are TRBV27 and TRBJ1-1; 8 bases agree with TRBD1. V shed 2 bases, J shed 0 bases, and the junction held 2 bases outside the gene matches. The CDR3 length is 15 residues. Looked up from germline, CDR1 is MNHEY and CDR2 is SMNVEV (reference sequence). DNA of the CDR3: TGTGCCAGCAGTTTAACAGGGGGAGTGAACACTGAAGCTTTCTTT. Its protein product is CASSLTGGVNTEAFF.

CDR3 amino acids: CASSETVGSGETQYF. CDR3 DNA: TGTGCCAGCAGTGAGACCGTAGGGAGTGGGGAGACCCAGTACTTC. The genes are TRBV6-1 and TRBJ2-5; maybe TRBD2 (5 bases). Germline CDR1 is MNHNS and CDR2 is SASEGT. V was clipped by 3 bases and J by 5 bases, with 16 bases between them. The CDR3 is 15 amino acids.

V is TRBV4-3 and J is TRBJ1-6; D gene unclear. Germline V gene lookup returns CDR1 LGHNA and CDR2 YSLEER. The CDR3 consists of 16 residues. V was pared by 0 bases and J by 2 bases, with 8 bases between. Written as DNA, the CDR3 is TGCGCCAGCAGCCAAGATGTCGGGGCCTATAATTCACCCCTCCACTTT. Protein sequence: CASSQDVGAYNSPLHF.

J is TRBJ1-2 and V is TRBV4-3, with 7 bases fitting TRBD1. In germline, CDR1 is LGHNA, CDR2 YSLEER. This CDR3 comprises 16 residues. Trimming cost V 4 bases and J 2 bases; bases outside gene matches: 10. In nucleotides, the CDR3 is TGCGCCAGCAGCCTATCACCGGGACAGACCAACTATGGCTACACCTTC. Translation: CASSLSPGQTNYGYTF.

The rearrangement joins TRBV28 to TRBJ2-2, with 8 bases aligning to TRBD1. V lost 5 bases to trimming and J lost 5 bases; unmatched junction nucleotides: 10. Germline V gene data show CDR1 as MDHEN and CDR2 as SYDVKM. The CDR3 totals 16 residues. CDR3 coding DNA: TGTGCCAGCAGTCCCCGGACAGGGTTAGGGACCGGGGAGCTGTTTTTT. Its protein is CASSPRTGLGTGELFF. Full variable domain (rest looked up from reference TRBV28 and TRBJ2-2): DVKVTQSSRYLVKRTGEKVFLECVQDMDHENMFWYRQDPGLGLRLIYFSYDVKMKEKGDIPEGYSVSREKKERFSLILESASTNQTSMYLCASSPRTGLGTGELFFGEGSRLTVL.

The chain is built from TRBV10-3 and TRBJ2-2, with TRBD1 matching 11 bases. The CDR3 length is 16 residues. The ends lost 10 bases at V and 4 bases at J; junction bases unmatched: 11. The V gene's germline CDR1 is ENHRY and CDR2 SYGVKD. CDR3 DNA sequence: TGTGCCACCTCTCAGGACAGGGGGCGCCTCACCGGGGAGCTGTTTTTT. It codes for CATSQDRGRLTGELFF.

This rearrangement joins TRBV27 to TRBJ2-7; D is perhaps TRBD1 (5 bases). Germline CDR1 reads MNHEY; CDR2 reads SMNVEV (reference sequence). The CDR3 is made up of 14 amino acids. The V end lost 6 bases, the J end lost 4 bases, and 16 bases lay between the germline ends. CDR3 sequence: CASSRDSEVYEQYF. The CDR3 DNA reads as TGTGCCAGCAGCAGAGACAGTGAAGTTTACGAGCAGTACTTC.

The V gene is TRBV15, the J gene TRBJ2-7, with 12 bases fitting TRBD1. V lost 3 bases to trimming and J lost 2 bases; unmatched junction nucleotides: 2. CDR1 is LNHNV, CDR2 YYDKDF, per germline (reference sequence). CDR3 size: 15 residues. For the CDR3, the DNA is TGTGCCACCAGCAGCGGGACAGGGGGCACCTACGAGCAGTACTTC. This sequence encodes CATSSGTGGTYEQYF.

This chain connects TRBV7-3 to TRBJ1-2; D not certain. The germline V gene encodes CDR1 SGHTA and CDR2 FQGTGA. V was cut by 2 bases and J by 8 bases, with 15 bases left in between. This CDR3 comprises 14 residues. The CDR3 is CASSLDGRLWGYTF. As DNA, the CDR3 is TGTGCCAGCAGCTTAGATGGCAGACTGTGGGGCTACACCTTC.

The chain has TRBV5-1 and TRBJ2-5; no clear D. Per the germline V gene, CDR1 is SGHRS and CDR2 is YFSETQ. This CDR3 contains 14 residues. V lost 0 bases and J lost 7, with 13 bases in between. DNA for the CDR3: TGCGCCAGCAGCTTGGACCTGACCGGCGGGACCCAGTACTTC. It codes for CASSLDLTGGTQYF.

The V call is TRBV10-1, the J call TRBJ2-7, with 14 bases identical to TRBD2. After removal of 2 bases from V and 11 bases from J, the junction contained 5 bases not matched to a gene. Germline assignment: CDR1 WNHNN and CDR2 SYGVQD (reference sequence). The CDR3 is 14 amino acids. The CDR3 nucleotides are TGCGCCAGCAGTGAGCACGGGACTAGCGGGAGAAAGTACTTC. Translation gives CASSEHGTSGRKYF.

V usage is TRBV5-1 and J usage is TRBJ2-3; possibly TRBD2 for D (6 bases). The V gene's germline CDR1 is SGHRS and CDR2 YFSETQ. The length of the CDR3 is 16 residues. V was clipped by 2 bases and J by 6 bases, with 19 bases between them. The CDR3 nucleotides read TGCGCCAGCAGCTTCATCTCCGGGACTTCACGTGATACGCAGTATTTT. It yields the protein CASSFISGTSRDTQYF.

The chain has TRBV6-6 and TRBJ2-5; 8 positions match TRBD1. This CDR3 is built from 14 residues. Germline trimming cut 1 base from V and 2 bases from J; bases unmatched to any gene: 0. CDR1 and CDR2 from the germline V gene are MNHNY and SVGAGI (reference sequence). CDR3: CASSYWTGQETQYF. CDR3 nucleotides: TGTGCCAGCAGTTACTGGACAGGGCAAGAGACCCAGTACTTC.

The V call is TRBV6-1, the J call TRBJ1-1; TRBD1 is a possible D gene (6 bases). This CDR3 has 15 amino acids. Trimming cost V 3 bases and J 2 bases, with 13 bases left between them. The germline gives CDR1 MNHNS, CDR2 SASEGT. CDR3 DNA: TGTGCCAGCAGTGAGTTCTACAGGGTTAACACTGAAGCTTTCTTT. Protein sequence: CASSEFYRVNTEAFF.

The genes are TRBV30 and TRBJ2-2; weak D call: TRBD1 (6 bases). The germline CDR1 and CDR2 sequences are GTSNPN and SVGIG (reference sequence). V lost 5 bases and J 3 bases, leaving 16 bases between the germline ends. The CDR3 has 15 amino acids. The CDR3 sequence: CAWGRGQLYTGELFF. DNA of the CDR3: TGTGCCTGGGGTAGAGGACAGCTGTACACCGGGGAGCTGTTTTTT.

The chain recombines TRBV19 with TRBJ1-4, with D perhaps matching TRBD1 (6 bases). The CDR3 totals 16 residues. V was shortened by 5 bases and J by 6 bases, with 19 bases between the two germline ends. Germline assignment: CDR1 LNHDA and CDR2 SQIVND (reference sequence). CDR3 sequence reads: CASSSTGIYNDEKLFF. The CDR3 nucleotides read TGTGCCAGTAGTTCAACAGGGATTTATAATGATGAAAAACTGTTTTTT.

The chain employs TRBV29-1 and TRBJ2-5; D not resolved. V dropped 5 bases and J dropped 4 bases, with 11 bases sitting between them. From germline, CDR1 is SQVTM and CDR2 ANQGSEA. The length of the CDR3 is 12 residues. The chain's CDR3 is CSVLTVRETQYF. DNA of the CDR3: TGCAGCGTTTTAACAGTACGAGAGACCCAGTACTTC.

CDR3 in amino acids: CAISSSRGSSKNEQFF. The CDR3 nucleotides are TGTGCCATCAGTTCGTCTCGCGGGAGTAGTAAGAATGAGCAGTTCTTC. The V and J genes are TRBV10-3 and TRBJ2-1; 7 nucleotides line up with TRBD2. CDR3 length: 16 amino acids. Germline CDR1 ENHRY, CDR2 SYGVKD. J gave up 7 bases and V 5 bases, and 14 bases lay outside the gene matches.

In nucleotides, the CDR3 is TGTGCCAGCAGCTTCGGACTAGCGAGAGAGACCCAGTACTTC. This sequence encodes CASSFGLARETQYF. The chain combines TRBV7-3 with TRBJ2-5, with 9 bases matching TRBD2. The CDR3 spans 14 residues. V was clipped by 3 bases and J by 4 bases; unmatched bases: 3. In germline, CDR1 is SGHTA, CDR2 FQGTGA.